The 22 T cell receptor beta chains given below trace back to one sample, sequenced in a study of molecular identifiers for immune sequencing clone quantification. TCRdb used MiXCR to reprocess the PCR reads, holding one entry per CDR3 protein. The sample includes 250,000 to 350,000 distinct CDR3 sequences, roughly 23% of them seen just once. Sequences were obtained from naive CD8+ T cells from blood, with Jurkat cell RNA spiked in. Subset defined: FACS-sorted CD8+CD4-CCR7+CD45RA+ naive T cells. These receptors were collected from a human donor in good health. Some libraries in this study had Jurkat cell RNA spiked in.

Notes on this clonotype: Since a much larger clone is just one base distant, this may be a read error. The chain has TRBV4-3 and TRBJ1-5; D ambiguous. V lost 4 bases to trimming and J lost 3 bases, with 13 bases between them. The CDR3 loop spans 15 amino acids. The germline gives CDR1 LGHNA, CDR2 YSLEER. The CDR3 loop reads CASSLNLGDNQPQHF. CDR3 bases: TGCGCCAGCAGCCTCAATCTCGGAGACAATCAGCCCCAGCATTTT.

In this sample, this clonotype turned up many times. The chain has TRBV6-5 and TRBJ2-3; 8 nucleotides align to TRBD1. The length of the CDR3 is 16 residues. The J segment lost 2 bases and the V segment lost 3 bases, leaving 7 bases of the junction unmatched. Per the germline V gene, CDR1 is MNHEY and CDR2 is SVGAGI. CDR3 region: CASSYNPDRATDTQYF. The CDR3 nucleotides read TGTGCCAGCAGTTATAACCCGGACAGGGCCACAGATACGCAGTATTTT.

This clonotype was counted many times. CDR3 protein: CASSPRTNSPLHF. In DNA, the CDR3 is TGCGCCAGCAGCCCTCGAACGAATTCACCCCTCCACTTT. The V call is TRBV5-1, the J call TRBJ1-6, with D hard to call. Trimming pared 4 bases from V and 7 bases from J, leaving 9 bases between. Germline CDR1 and CDR2: SGHRS and YFSETQ. The CDR3 runs to 13 residues.

This clonotype was recorded at least ten times. The genes are TRBV29-1 and TRBJ2-7; 9 nucleotides line up with TRBD1. The CDR3 spans 14 residues. The germline V gene encodes CDR1 SQVTM and CDR2 ANQGSEA. V lost 1 base and J lost 3; bases outside the gene matches: 4. The CDR3, as DNA: TGCAGCGTTGAAGGGACAGGGGAGGTCTACGAGCAGTACTTC. This codes for CSVEGTGEVYEQYF.

This clonotype was seen at least ten times. The chain recombines TRBV4-1 with TRBJ2-4, with D perhaps TRBD2 (5 bases). The CDR3 extends over 15 amino acids. V lost 0 bases to trimming and J lost 6 bases, with 12 bases between them. Germline CDR1 is MGHRA and CDR2 is YSYEKL. The CDR3, as DNA: TGCGCCAGCAGCCAAGAATCCGGGATGATAAACATTCAGTACTTC. It encodes CASSQESGMINIQYF.

This clonotype was observed many times. The chain recombines TRBV25-1 with TRBJ2-5; D gene unclear. The CDR3 loop spans 14 amino acids. CDR1 is MGHDK and CDR2 is SYGVNS in the germline V gene. V gave up 4 bases and J gave up 1 base, with 10 bases separating them. The DNA for the CDR3 is TGTGCCAGCAGTGTATACTCGGGCCAAGAGACCCAGTACTTC. Translation gives CASSVYSGQETQYF.

In this sample, this clonotype turned up many times. J is TRBJ2-7 and V is TRBV12-3 or TRBV12-4, with D possibly matching TRBD1 (6 bases). The CDR3 contains 14 residues. V lost 1 base, J lost 6 bases, and 13 bases lay in between. As DNA, the CDR3 is TGTGCCAGCAGTTTAGAGAAGGACAGAGGCGAGCAGTACTTC. Its translation is CASSLEKDRGEQYF.

In this sample, this clonotype turned up many times. This chain links TRBV9 with TRBJ1-1, with TRBD1 matching 8 bases. The germline CDR1 and CDR2 sequences are SGDLS and YYNGEE. Trimming removed 3 bases from V and 7 bases from J; junction bases left unmatched: 5. The CDR3 runs 13 residues. This CDR3 reads CASSATGDHEAFF. The CDR3 coding sequence is TGTGCCAGCAGCGCGACAGGGGACCATGAAGCTTTCTTT.

This clonotype has ten or more counts. This chain links TRBV11-2 with TRBJ2-1; 9 bases agree with TRBD2. The germline V gene has CDR1 SGHAT and CDR2 FQNNGV. The CDR3 covers 16 residues. V shed 1 base, J shed 3 bases, and the junction held 4 bases outside the gene matches. CDR3 sequence reads: CASSLGGLAYYNEQFF. CDR3 coding DNA: TGTGCCAGCAGCTTAGGGGGACTAGCTTACTACAATGAGCAGTTCTTC.

This clonotype has ten or more counts. The chain joins TRBV4-1 to TRBJ1-1, with D tentatively TRBD1 (6 bases). From germline, CDR1 is MGHRA and CDR2 YSYEKL. The CDR3 has 14 residues. Trimming cost V 3 bases and J 2 bases, with 10 bases left between them. The CDR3 DNA reads as TGCGCCAGCAGCCAGGCGGACAGTAACACTGAAGCTTTCTTT. It specifies CASSQADSNTEAFF.

The sample holds many counts of this clonotype. The chain carries TRBV7-9 and TRBJ2-5, with D possibly TRBD2 on 6 matching bases. Germline assignment: CDR1 SEHNR and CDR2 FQNEAQ (reference sequence). The CDR3 loop spans 15 amino acids. V lost 4 bases, J lost 3 bases, and 15 bases lay in between. CDR3 in DNA: TGTGCCAGCAGCTCCACCGGGACTTCCAAAGAGACCCAGTACTTC. Amino acid sequence: CASSSTGTSKETQYF. Full variable domain (outside the CDR3, taken from reference TRBV7-9 and TRBJ2-5): DTGVSQNPRHKITKRGQNVTFRCDPISEHNRLYWYRQTLGQGPEFLTYFQNEAQLEKSRLLSDRFSAERPKGSFSTLEIQRTEQGDSAMYLCASSSTGTSKETQYFGPGTRLLVL.

This clonotype was detected many times. The chain links TRBV6-2 or TRBV6-3 to TRBJ2-3; D unclear. The germline V gene encodes CDR1 MNHEY and CDR2 SVGEGT. Trimming cost V 7 bases and J 6 bases, with 14 bases left between them. The length of the CDR3 is 13 residues. For the CDR3, the DNA is TGTGCCAGCAATCCTTACCCCACGGATACGCAGTATTTT. This translates into CASNPYPTDTQYF.

As to this clonotype: The junction and the germline gene differ at one end; a read error may be behind it. The gene calls are TRBV19 and TRBJ1-5; D is ambiguous. The CDR3 has 15 amino acids. Germline V gives CDR1 LNHDA, CDR2 SQIVND (reference sequence). The CDR3 nucleotides read TGTGCCTCAAATCCCCTTTTAGGAAGCAATCAGCCCCAGCGTTTT. Translating gives CASNPLLGSNQPQRF.

The chain has TRBV7-9 and TRBJ2-3; D possibly corresponds to TRBD2 (5 bases). The germline V gene encodes CDR1 SEHNR and CDR2 FQNEAQ (reference sequence). Trimming took 1 base from V and 3 from J, leaving 14 bases between them. There are 16 residues in the CDR3. Here the CDR3 DNA reads TGTGCCAGCAGCTTAGAGGAGGTCCGGAGGACAGATACGCAGTATTTT. Its protein product is CASSLEEVRRTDTQYF.

Note on this clonotype: A much larger clone is a single base away; this may be a read error. The CDR3 does not end in the conserved phenylalanine or tryptophan, so this is likely a read error. The rearrangement uses TRBV7-9 and TRBJ1-3; 7 bases match TRBD1. Germline CDR1 and CDR2: SEHNR and FQNEAQ (reference sequence). This CDR3 region has 13 residues. J gave up 0 bases and V 8 bases, and 1 base lay outside the gene matches. For the CDR3, the DNA is TGTGCCAGCGGGACAGCCTCTGGAAACACCATATATCTT. Its translation is CASGTASGNTIYL.

The CDR3 reads CASGNDGGYEQYF. CDR3 nucleotide sequence: TGTGCTAGTGGCAATGATGGGGGCTACGAGCAGTACTTC. V usage is TRBV12-5 and J usage is TRBJ2-7; D may be TRBD1 or TRBD2 (5 bases each). This CDR3 contains 13 residues. Trimming removed 6 bases at V and 3 bases at J, with 12 bases between. Germline V CDR1 and CDR2: LGHNT, FRNRAP.

There are many counts of this clonotype. This chain uses TRBV6-2 or TRBV6-3 with TRBJ1-5, with D unclear. CDR1 is MNHEY, CDR2 SVGEGT, per germline. The CDR3 spans 16 residues. Trimming pared 2 bases from V and 2 bases from J, leaving 13 bases between. The CDR3 here is CASSYLTHRGNQPQHF. The DNA for the CDR3 is TGTGCCAGCAGTTACCTCACGCATCGGGGCAATCAGCCCCAGCATTTT.

For this clonotype: A much larger clone lies one base from this, so it may be a read error. This rearrangement joins TRBV4-1 to TRBJ2-7; no reliable D call. Germline V gives CDR1 MGHRA, CDR2 YSYEKL. The CDR3 totals 13 residues. V gave up 4 bases and J gave up 6 bases, with 13 bases separating them. CDR3 bases: TGCGCCAGCAGCCCAGTTACGAACTGCGAGCAGTACTTC. Its protein product is CASSPVTNCEQYF.

A remark on this clonotype: Germline and junction disagree at one end, which may indicate a read error. V and J are TRBV4-3 and TRBJ2-2; TRBD1 matches 12 bases. The CDR3 sequence is 16 residues long. CDR1 LGHNA and CDR2 YSLEER come from the germline V gene. The CDR3 sequence is CASSQKMGQGAGEPFF. The CDR3 DNA reads as TGCGCCAGCAGCCAGAAGATGGGACAGGGGGCCGGGGAGCCGTTTTTT.

This clonotype was picked up one time. A clone one base away is much larger, so this may be a read error. No conserved phenylalanine or tryptophan ends this CDR3, so it is likely a read error. The chain uses TRBV9 and TRBJ2-5; D is ambiguous. Germline V CDR1 and CDR2: SGDLS, YYNGEE. The CDR3 sequence is 12 residues long. Trimming removed 3 bases at V and 1 base at J, with 4 bases between. CDR3 amino acids: CASSGPQETQYL. DNA for the CDR3: TGTGCCAGCAGCGGGCCCCAAGAGACCCAGTACCTC.

The chain carries TRBV7-2 and TRBJ2-7, with 9 positions matching TRBD2. The ends lost 6 bases at V and 2 bases at J; junction bases unmatched: 5. Germline CDR1 SGHTA, CDR2 FQGNSA. This CDR3 has 14 amino acids. The CDR3 bases are TGTGCCAGCAGTCTAATAGCGGGAGCCTACGAGCAGTACTTC. Amino acid sequence: CASSLIAGAYEQYF.

V and J are TRBV20-1 and TRBJ2-3; 8 nucleotides match TRBD2. The junction had 5 bases not matched to a gene; V was cut back by 5 bases and J by 4 bases. The CDR3 spans 13 residues. Germline CDR1 and CDR2: DFQATT and SNEGSKA (reference sequence). The CDR3 loop is CSAGETSADTQYF. In DNA form, the CDR3 reads TGCAGTGCTGGGGAGACTAGCGCAGATACGCAGTATTTT.